This passage covers 10 T cell receptor beta chains from one sample sequenced in a study of T cells in Graves' hyperthyroidism and ophthalmopathy. The investigators amplified TCR beta CDR3 regions from RNA transcripts. A first-round RT-PCR of the TCR CDR3 used the HTBI primer set. One entry per CDR3 protein results from TCRdb running MiXCR on the multiplex PCR reads. The table shows roughly 530,000 distinct CDR3 sequences, with 15% to 20% occurring only once. The specimen was blood. The receptors stem from a young woman with Graves' ophthalmopathy.

The chain links TRBV20-1 to TRBJ2-1; 16 bases agree with TRBD2. There are 17 residues in the CDR3. Germline assignment: CDR1 DFQATT and CDR2 SNEGSKA (reference sequence). V dropped 5 bases and J dropped 8; count of bases not matched to a gene: 12. CDR3 DNA: TGCAGTGCTTTCGGGACTAGCGGGAGGGCCTATCAGCATGAGCAGTTCTTC. This codes for CSAFGTSGRAYQHEQFF.

This clonotype occurred many times. For the CDR3, the DNA is TGTGCCAGCAGTTCAATGGGACAGGGCAACATAAATGAGCAGTTCTTC. The encoded protein is CASSSMGQGNINEQFF. The chain joins TRBV28 to TRBJ2-1, with 9 bases lining up with TRBD1. This CDR3 spans 16 amino acids. The V gene's germline CDR1 is MDHEN and CDR2 SYDVKM. V lost 4 bases to trimming and J lost 7 bases; unmatched junction nucleotides: 11.

The genes are TRBV24-1 and TRBJ1-5; 9 bases are a match to TRBD1. There are 16 residues in the CDR3. Germline values: CDR1 KGHDR, CDR2 SFDVKD. With V trimmed by 4 bases and J by 1 base, 4 bases remained unmatched. This CDR3 is CATSDSGTGSNQPQHF. The CDR3 nucleotides read TGTGCCACCAGTGACTCGGGGACAGGGAGCAATCAGCCCCAGCATTTT.

This clonotype was seen many times. The chain uses TRBV3-1 and TRBJ1-1; maybe TRBD1 (6 bases). V was shortened by 0 bases and J by 4 bases, with 15 bases between the two germline ends. The germline CDR1 and CDR2 sequences are LGHDT and YNNKEL (reference sequence). This CDR3 contains 16 residues. CDR3 in DNA: TGTGCCAGCAGCCAAGATCTGAACAGGGCGGGCACTGAAGCTTTCTTT. Amino acid sequence: CASSQDLNRAGTEAFF.

In its sample, this clonotype was seen once. V usage is TRBV29-1 and J usage is TRBJ2-7, with 7 bases matching TRBD1. Germline V CDR1 and CDR2: SQVTM, ANQGSEA. J gave up 0 bases and V 6 bases, and 2 bases lay outside the gene matches. The CDR3 is 12 amino acids. The CDR3 loop is CSVQGDSYEQYF. DNA for the CDR3: TGCAGCGTCCAGGGGGACTCCTACGAGCAGTACTTC.

The J gene is TRBJ1-6, the V gene TRBV27; 12 bases agree with TRBD1. Trimming removed 4 bases from V and 6 bases from J; junction bases left unmatched: 4. The length of the CDR3 is 16 residues. Germline-derived CDR1 and CDR2 are MNHEY and SMNVEV (reference sequence). The CDR3 DNA follows: TGTGCCAGCAGTTGGGGACAGGGGGCTCTTAATTCACCCCTCCACTTT. Residues: CASSWGQGALNSPLHF.

This clonotype was seen at least ten times. V and J are TRBV7-3 and TRBJ2-5, with D tentatively TRBD1 (7 bases). The germline V gene encodes CDR1 SGHTA and CDR2 FQGTGA. The V end lost 5 bases, the J end lost 1 base, and 14 bases lay between the germline ends. This CDR3 is built from 15 residues. The CDR3 here is CASSHTGEAQETQYF. For the CDR3, the DNA is TGTGCCAGCAGCCATACAGGGGAGGCCCAAGAGACCCAGTACTTC.

CDR3 nucleotide sequence: TGTGCCACCAGTGATTTGGTGGACAGGGCTTTCGAGACCCAGTACTTC. It codes for CATSDLVDRAFETQYF. J is TRBJ2-5 and V is TRBV24-1; 8 bases map to TRBD1. Trimming removed 0 bases from V and 5 bases from J; junction bases left unmatched: 7. This CDR3 comprises 16 residues. Germline V gives CDR1 KGHDR, CDR2 SFDVKD.

This clonotype has only a few counts. The chain links TRBV6-6 to TRBJ2-5; D might be TRBD1 (5 bases). Trimming cost V 0 bases and J 4 bases, with 15 bases left between them. The CDR3 has 16 residues. The V gene's germline CDR1 is MNHNY and CDR2 SVGAGI (reference sequence). CDR3 DNA sequence: TGTGCCAGCAGTTACTCAGTTCGGCAGGGTGGAGAGACCCAGTACTTC. This encodes CASSYSVRQGGETQYF.

The chain links TRBV20-1 to TRBJ2-3; tentatively, D is TRBD2 (6 bases). Germline V CDR1 and CDR2: DFQATT, SNEGSKA (reference sequence). The CDR3 runs to 15 residues. The germline V and J ends were trimmed by 3 bases and 4 bases, with 17 bases remaining between them. The CDR3 DNA reads as TGCAGTGCTAGCCCGAATAGCGGAAGGTCAGATACGCAGTATTTT. It is translated as CSASPNSGRSDTQYF.